Reported below is one T cell receptor beta chain. The antigen remains unidentified. TCR beta libraries were made by quantitative 5'-RACE with molecular barcodes. Using its own MiXCR run on the 5' RACE reads, TCRdb lists one record per CDR3 protein. The sample comprises about 27,000 distinct CDR3 sequences, roughly 7.9% of which are singletons, and around 30% rests with the top ten. Germline CDR1 is SQVTM and CDR2 is ANQGSEA. V was clipped by 4 bases and J by 4 bases, with 11 bases between them. The CDR3 is 12 residues long. The data originate from a study of CD8 T cells in ankylosing spondylitis. Study-level points and caveats: A TCR beta motif of seven or eight highly homologous variants appeared characteristic of ankylosing spondylitis blood.

The genes are TRBV29-1 and TRBJ2-7; possible D gene TRBD1, 6 bases. This TCR was recovered from a male donor with ankylosing spondylitis or in good health (not recorded which). Sequences were obtained from blood. CDR3 protein: CSVADSRYEQYV. CDR3 DNA: TGCAGCGTTGCGGACAGCCGGTACGAGCAGTACGTC.